Listed below are T cell receptor beta chains from one sample, sequenced in a study of T-cell memory formation after mild COVID-19. TCRdb ran MiXCR on the 5' RACE reads and lists one entry per CDR3 protein. The profile shows about 440,000 distinct CDR3 sequences, 20% of them singletons. Source material: PBMCs or a T cell subset sorted from them (not recorded which). These TCRs come from an adult woman who had mild COVID-19 (a few samples of this study predate the infection). Cell type and time point are not known. The CDR3 runs from the conserved cysteine through the conserved F or W. Fields, in order: V gene, clone size, J gene, CDR3 protein. Size is omitted from some rows. Given values are once, few, many or a class for expanded clones.

v_call: TRBV27
clone_size: few
j_call: TRBJ2-1
cdr3_aa: CASSYGTHNEQFF

v_call: TRBV29-1
clone_size: -
j_call: TRBJ2-1
cdr3_aa: CSVAQASYNEQFF

v_call: TRBV5-6
clone_size: few
j_call: TRBJ2-7
cdr3_aa: CASSQPPGLPDSYEQYF

v_call: TRBV5-1
clone_size: few
j_call: TRBJ2-5
cdr3_aa: CASSFSVQAQETQYF

v_call: TRBV5-1
clone_size: -
j_call: TRBJ2-1
cdr3_aa: CASSGSYTRQYFSNEQFF

v_call: TRBV9
clone_size: few
j_call: TRBJ1-2
cdr3_aa: CASSVDPGTGYGYTF

v_call: TRBV2
clone_size: few
j_call: TRBJ1-5
cdr3_aa: CASEQGGNQPQHF

v_call: TRBV25-1
clone_size: -
j_call: TRBJ1-1
cdr3_aa: CASSALLGPTEAFF

v_call: TRBV12-3/TRBV12-4
clone_size: many
j_call: TRBJ2-1
cdr3_aa: CASRSNNEQFF

v_call: TRBV12-3/TRBV12-4
clone_size: few
j_call: TRBJ2-1
cdr3_aa: CASSLASGRVREQFF

v_call: TRBV29-1
clone_size: -
j_call: TRBJ2-3
cdr3_aa: CSGIGTGRGTDTQYF

v_call: TRBV20-1
clone_size: few
j_call: TRBJ2-1
cdr3_aa: CSARAGTSGYNEQFF

v_call: TRBV6-1
clone_size: few
j_call: TRBJ2-7
cdr3_aa: CASGRSTYEQYF

v_call: TRBV3-1
clone_size: -
j_call: TRBJ2-2
cdr3_aa: CASSQGKGATGELFF

v_call: TRBV5-5
clone_size: -
j_call: TRBJ2-6
cdr3_aa: CASSLADSSSHVLTF

v_call: TRBV5-6
clone_size: -
j_call: TRBJ2-1
cdr3_aa: CASSLTGTSPGNEQFF

v_call: TRBV3-1
clone_size: -
j_call: TRBJ1-3
cdr3_aa: CASSPGHTNSGNTIYF

v_call: TRBV6-1
clone_size: many
j_call: TRBJ1-6
cdr3_aa: CASDRDNSPLHF

v_call: TRBV4-1
clone_size: -
j_call: TRBJ2-7
cdr3_aa: CASSPGWTGVDEQYF

v_call: TRBV6-5
clone_size: -
j_call: TRBJ2-6
cdr3_aa: CASTDDRGLSGANVLTF

v_call: TRBV20-1
clone_size: few
j_call: TRBJ2-2
cdr3_aa: CSARAHQGDTGELFF

v_call: TRBV29-1
clone_size: few
j_call: TRBJ2-5
cdr3_aa: CSAPGTSVETQYF

v_call: TRBV15
clone_size: -
j_call: TRBJ2-3
cdr3_aa: CATRREADTQYF

v_call: TRBV5-1
clone_size: -
j_call: TRBJ2-5
cdr3_aa: CASSSGGSEETQYF